The 16 T cell receptor beta chains reported below all come from one sample, sequenced in a study of T cell repertoires in cytomegalovirus infection. Their antigen targets remain unknown. TCRdb analysed the reads with MiXCR anew, one entry per CDR3 protein. The sample consists of about 500,000 distinct CDR3 sequences, around a third of them appearing once. The specimen comprised cultured PBMCs, sampled from culture after CMV antigen stimulation. The receptors stem from a human donor in good health (CMV status not recorded). Some clones in this sample may be carry-over from other donors' samples.

This clonotype showed up just a few times. This chain links TRBV7-2 with TRBJ1-6; D not resolved. The CDR3 covers 18 residues. Per the germline V gene, CDR1 is SGHTA and CDR2 is FQGNSA. V was shortened by 2 bases and J by 3 bases, with 17 bases between the two germline ends. The CDR3 bases are TGTGCCAGCAGCTTAAGGGCCCCGGGTCGGAGCTATAATTCACCCCTCCACTTT. Amino acids: CASSLRAPGRSYNSPLHF.

This clonotype was detected only a few times. V is TRBV5-4 and J is TRBJ1-1, with D tentatively TRBD1 (6 bases). The CDR3 totals 13 residues. Germline values: CDR1 SGHNT, CDR2 YYREEE (reference sequence). V was pared by 4 bases and J by 7 bases, with 14 bases between. As DNA, the CDR3 is TGTGCCAGCAGCGGACGGAACAGGGATGAAGCTTTCTTT. It yields the protein CASSGRNRDEAFF.

The chain is built from TRBV5-1 and TRBJ1-2, with TRBD1 matching over 7 bases. Germline V lookup: CDR1 SGHRS, CDR2 YFSETQ. J lost 4 bases, V lost 1 base, and 13 bases had no gene match. The CDR3 is 17 residues long. CDR3 nucleotides: TGCGCCAGCAGCTTGAAGACGCCAGGGGGTGCCGCCTATGGCTACACCTTC. This encodes CASSLKTPGGAAYGYTF.

A few counts support this clonotype. V gene TRBV5-1 combines with J gene TRBJ2-1, with 7 bases matching TRBD1. The trim removed 0 bases at V and 3 bases at J, leaving 0 bases unmatched. The CDR3 length is 14 residues. Per the germline V gene, CDR1 is SGHRS and CDR2 is YFSETQ. CDR3 region: CASSLGDSYNEQFF. In nucleotides, the CDR3 is TGCGCCAGCAGCTTGGGGGACAGCTACAATGAGCAGTTCTTC.

Ten or more counts support this clonotype. This chain joins TRBV28 and TRBJ2-1; TRBD2 aligns across 11 bases. The CDR3 contains 17 residues. Germline loops: CDR1 MDHEN, CDR2 SYDVKM. The V gene end was trimmed by 3 bases and the J gene end by 4 bases; junction bases not matched to a gene: 8. CDR3 loop: CASSLLGSGRDYNEQFF. The CDR3 bases are TGTGCCAGCAGTTTGTTAGGTAGCGGGAGGGATTACAATGAGCAGTTCTTC.

The J gene is TRBJ1-1, the V gene TRBV19; D unresolved. V lost 6 bases and J lost 3, with 11 bases in between. Germline V gives CDR1 LNHDA, CDR2 SQIVND (reference sequence). The CDR3 has 13 residues. CDR3 region: CASSGPDDTEAFF. The CDR3 DNA reads as TGTGCCAGTAGCGGACCCGACGACACTGAAGCTTTCTTT. Variable domain in full (rest from reference TRBV19 and TRBJ1-1): DGGITQSPKYLFRKEGQNVTLSCEQNLNHDAMYWYRQDPGQGLRLIYYSQIVNDFQKGDIAEGYSVSREKKESFPLTVTSAQKNPTAFYLCASSGPDDTEAFFGQGTRLTVV.

The rearrangement uses TRBV28 and TRBJ2-6; D is perhaps TRBD2 (5 bases). Germline-derived CDR1 and CDR2 are MDHEN and SYDVKM. Trimming stripped 6 bases from V and 4 bases from J, with 19 bases between. This CDR3 contains 17 residues. The CDR3 DNA reads TGTGCCAGCAGACCGGATGTGTCTAGCTGGGGGGCCAACGTCCTGACTTTC. Its translation is CASRPDVSSWGANVLTF.

The genes are TRBV7-2 and TRBJ1-5; D is perhaps TRBD1 (5 bases). V gave up 2 bases and J gave up 6 bases, with 11 bases separating them. The CDR3 is 14 residues long. In germline, CDR1 is SGHTA, CDR2 FQGNSA. The CDR3 loop is CASSLPGRGQPQHF. For the CDR3, the DNA is TGTGCCAGCAGCTTACCAGGAAGGGGTCAGCCCCAGCATTTT.

The genes are TRBV5-6 and TRBJ1-2; 7 bases align to TRBD1. V shed 3 bases, J shed 3 bases, and the junction held 14 bases outside the gene matches. Germline V gives CDR1 SGHDT, CDR2 YYEEEE. The CDR3 length is 17 residues. As DNA, the CDR3 is TGTGCCAGCAGCTCACCCCGATTGGACAGGCGTCACTATGGCTACACCTTC. Amino acids: CASSSPRLDRRHYGYTF. Drawing the rest from reference TRBV5-6 and TRBJ1-2, the complete variable domain is DAGVTQSPTHLIKTRGQQVTLRCSPKSGHDTVSWYQQALGQGPQFIFQYYEEEERQRGNFPDRFSGHQFPNYSSELNVNALLLGDSALYLCASSSPRLDRRHYGYTFGSGTRLTVV.

This clonotype was detected only a few times. This chain joins TRBV5-1 and TRBJ2-6, with TRBD1 identical over 7 bases. The CDR3 is 17 residues long. The V and J ends lost 3 bases and 3 bases, in that order; junction bases with no gene match: 9. Germline assignment: CDR1 SGHRS and CDR2 YFSETQ. The CDR3 loop is CASSYSPQGLGANVLTF. The CDR3 DNA is TGCGCCAGCAGCTACTCTCCACAGGGGCTTGGGGCCAACGTCCTGACTTTC.

The V gene is TRBV30, the J gene TRBJ1-4; 10 positions agree with TRBD1. Trimming at V came to 3 bases and at J to 8 bases, leaving 6 bases not matched to a gene. Per germline, CDR1 GTSNPN and CDR2 SVGIG (reference sequence). CDR3 length: 14 residues. The CDR3 sequence: CAWSKDRGREKLFF. In nucleotides, the CDR3 is TGTGCCTGGAGCAAGGACAGGGGGAGAGAAAAACTGTTTTTT.

This clonotype was observed a handful of times. This sequence joins TRBV10-3 and TRBJ1-5; D possibly corresponds to TRBD1 (6 bases). CDR1 ENHRY and CDR2 SYGVKD come from the germline V gene. The CDR3 has 15 amino acids. Deletions cut 4 bases from V and 0 bases from J, with 10 bases between. CDR3 bases: TGTGCCATCAGTGGAGGACAGTCTAGCAATCAGCCCCAGCATTTT. It is translated as CAISGGQSSNQPQHF.

In its sample, this clonotype was seen a few times. The rearrangement joins TRBV25-1 to TRBJ1-4; tentatively, D is TRBD1 (6 bases). CDR3 length equals 19 residues. Trimming left V 9 bases short and J 0 bases short, with 26 bases between. Germline V gene lookup returns CDR1 MGHDK and CDR2 SYGVNS. CDR3 sequence (DNA): TGTGCCAGAAAGATACCCGGACCTCCCTCAGGGGCAACTAATGAAAAACTGTTTTTT. Amino acids: CARKIPGPPSGATNEKLFF.

This clonotype has more than one count but fewer than ten. J is TRBJ2-3 and V is TRBV28; D might be TRBD2 (5 bases). In germline, CDR1 is MDHEN, CDR2 SYDVKM. The CDR3 is 13 amino acids. Trimming shortened V by 2 bases and J by 9 bases, and 12 bases separated the two germline ends. CDR3 in DNA: TGTGCCAGCAGTTTAGAAACCCCGGGGACGCAGTATTTT. This sequence encodes CASSLETPGTQYF.

This chain links TRBV24-1 with TRBJ2-3, with 10 nucleotides matching TRBD2. Unmatched junction bases numbered 11, after V lost 4 bases and J lost 5 bases. The germline gives CDR1 KGHDR, CDR2 SFDVKD. This CDR3 region has 17 residues. DNA for the CDR3: TGTGCCACCAGTGACCCCCTAGCGGGAGTCGGAGGAGATACGCAGTATTTT. Amino acid sequence: CATSDPLAGVGGDTQYF.

V is TRBV6-2 or TRBV6-3 and J is TRBJ2-7; D unclear. The CDR3 spans 14 residues. Germline lookup yields CDR1 MNHEY and CDR2 SVGEGT. The V and J ends lost 3 bases and 5 bases respectively, with 14 bases between them. The CDR3 coding sequence is TGTGCCAGCAGTTATAGCAACAGAATCCACGAGCAGTACGTC. As protein: CASSYSNRIHEQYV.